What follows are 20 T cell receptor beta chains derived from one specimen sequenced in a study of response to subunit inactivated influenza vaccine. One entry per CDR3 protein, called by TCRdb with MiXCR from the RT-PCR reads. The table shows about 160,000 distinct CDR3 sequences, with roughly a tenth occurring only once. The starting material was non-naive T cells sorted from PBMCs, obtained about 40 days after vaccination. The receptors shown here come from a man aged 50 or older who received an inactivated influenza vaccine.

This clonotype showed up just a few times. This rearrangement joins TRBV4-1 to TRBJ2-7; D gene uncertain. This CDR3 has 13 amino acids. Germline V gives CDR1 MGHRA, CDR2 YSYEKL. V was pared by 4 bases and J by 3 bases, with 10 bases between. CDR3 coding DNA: TGCGCCAGCAGCCTTAACGCACGCTACGAGCAGTACTTC. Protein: CASSLNARYEQYF.

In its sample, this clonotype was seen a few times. Here the CDR3 DNA reads TGCAGTGCTAGCGGACTAGCGGGATACTCTGGGGCCAACGTCCTGACTTTC. This gives the protein CSASGLAGYSGANVLTF. This chain uses TRBV20-1 with TRBJ2-6; TRBD2 matches 12 bases. The ends lost 3 bases at V and 0 bases at J; junction bases unmatched: 3. CDR3 size: 17 residues. Germline CDR1 reads DFQATT; CDR2 reads SNEGSKA (reference sequence).

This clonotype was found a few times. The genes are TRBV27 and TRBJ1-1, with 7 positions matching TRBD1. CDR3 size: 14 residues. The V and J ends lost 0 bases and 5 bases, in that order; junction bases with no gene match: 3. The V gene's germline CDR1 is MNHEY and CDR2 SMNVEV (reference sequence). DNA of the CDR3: TGTGCCAGCAGTTTATCCAGGGGGGCGACTGAAGCTTTCTTT. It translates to CASSLSRGATEAFF.

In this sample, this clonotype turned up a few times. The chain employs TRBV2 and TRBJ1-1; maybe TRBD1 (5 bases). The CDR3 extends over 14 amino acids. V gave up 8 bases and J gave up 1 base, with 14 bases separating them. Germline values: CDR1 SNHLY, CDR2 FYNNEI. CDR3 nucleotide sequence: TGTGCCAGCGACGAGGGGCGGAGGAACACTGAAGCTTTCTTT. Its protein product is CASDEGRRNTEAFF.

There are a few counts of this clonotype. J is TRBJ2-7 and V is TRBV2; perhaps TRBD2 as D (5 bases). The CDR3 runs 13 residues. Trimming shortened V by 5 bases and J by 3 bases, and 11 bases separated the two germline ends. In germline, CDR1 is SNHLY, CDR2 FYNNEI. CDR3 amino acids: CASSQRQNYEQYF. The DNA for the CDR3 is TGTGCCAGCAGTCAGCGGCAGAACTACGAGCAGTACTTC. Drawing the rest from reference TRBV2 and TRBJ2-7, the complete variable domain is EPEVTQTPSHQVTQMGQEVILRCVPISNHLYFYWYRQILGQKVEFLVSFYNNEISEKSEIFDDQFSVERPDGSNFTLKIRSTKLEDSAMYFCASSQRQNYEQYFGPGTRLTVT.

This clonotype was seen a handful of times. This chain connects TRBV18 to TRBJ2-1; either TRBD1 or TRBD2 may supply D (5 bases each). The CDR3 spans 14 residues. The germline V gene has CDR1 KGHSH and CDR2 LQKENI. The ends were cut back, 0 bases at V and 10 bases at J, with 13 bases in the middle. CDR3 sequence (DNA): TGTGCCAGCTCACCACCTGGACTCCGGGGCGAGCAGTTCTTC. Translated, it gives CASSPPGLRGEQFF.

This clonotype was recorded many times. This CDR3 is CASYSRDRADTQYF. CDR3 coding DNA: TGCGCCAGCTACTCCCGGGACAGAGCAGATACGCAGTATTTT. The chain uses TRBV5-1 and TRBJ2-3; 7 bases are shared with TRBD1. The CDR3 runs to 14 residues. Trimming took 7 bases from V and 4 from J; bases not matched to a gene: 9. Germline lookup yields CDR1 SGHRS and CDR2 YFSETQ.

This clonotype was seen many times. The CDR3 sequence is CASSLTGTLVPHEQYF. As DNA, the CDR3 is TGTGCCAGCAGTCTCACCGGGACACTGGTTCCCCACGAGCAGTACTTC. This rearrangement joins TRBV28 to TRBJ2-7; D may be TRBD1 (6 bases). Germline V CDR1 and CDR2: MDHEN, SYDVKM. Trimming took 5 bases from V and 5 from J, leaving 22 bases between them. The CDR3 has 16 amino acids.

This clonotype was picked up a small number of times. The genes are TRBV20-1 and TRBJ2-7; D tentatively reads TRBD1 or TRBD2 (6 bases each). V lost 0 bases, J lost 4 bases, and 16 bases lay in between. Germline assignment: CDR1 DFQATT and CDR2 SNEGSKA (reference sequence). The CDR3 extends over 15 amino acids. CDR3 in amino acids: CSARDGWGAIYEQYF. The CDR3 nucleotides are TGCAGTGCTAGAGATGGTTGGGGGGCGATTTACGAGCAGTACTTC.

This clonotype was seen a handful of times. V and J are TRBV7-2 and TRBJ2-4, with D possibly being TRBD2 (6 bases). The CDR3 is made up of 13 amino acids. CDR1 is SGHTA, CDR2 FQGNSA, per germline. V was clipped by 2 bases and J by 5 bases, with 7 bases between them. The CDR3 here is CASSLQRENIQYF. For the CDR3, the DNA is TGTGCCAGCAGCTTACAGCGGGAAAACATTCAGTACTTC.

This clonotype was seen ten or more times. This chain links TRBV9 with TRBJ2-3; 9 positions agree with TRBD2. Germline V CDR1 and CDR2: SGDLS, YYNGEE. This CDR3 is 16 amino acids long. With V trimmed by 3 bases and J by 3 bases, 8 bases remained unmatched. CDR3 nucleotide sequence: TGTGCCAGCAGCGGCTATAGCGGGAGCTCGACAGATACGCAGTATTTT. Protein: CASSGYSGSSTDTQYF.

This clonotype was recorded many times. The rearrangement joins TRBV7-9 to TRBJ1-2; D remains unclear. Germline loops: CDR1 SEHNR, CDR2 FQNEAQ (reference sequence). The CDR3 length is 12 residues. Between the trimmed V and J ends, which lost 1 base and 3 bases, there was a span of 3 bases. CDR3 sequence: CASSLGDYGYTF. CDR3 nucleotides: TGTGCCAGCAGCTTAGGTGACTATGGCTACACCTTC.

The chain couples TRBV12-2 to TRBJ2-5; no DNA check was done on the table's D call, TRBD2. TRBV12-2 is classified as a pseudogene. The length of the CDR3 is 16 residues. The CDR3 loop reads CASRLAWGEGPETQYF. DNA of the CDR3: TGTGCAAGTCGCTTAGCGTGGGGGGAGGGCCCGGAGACCCAGTACTTC.

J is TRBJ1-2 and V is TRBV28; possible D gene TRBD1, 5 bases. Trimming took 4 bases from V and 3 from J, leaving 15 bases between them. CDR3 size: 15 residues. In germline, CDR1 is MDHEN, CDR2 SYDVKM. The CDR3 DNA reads TGTGCCAGCAGTTCCCGGGACGGTGACTACTATGGCTACACCTTC. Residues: CASSSRDGDYYGYTF.

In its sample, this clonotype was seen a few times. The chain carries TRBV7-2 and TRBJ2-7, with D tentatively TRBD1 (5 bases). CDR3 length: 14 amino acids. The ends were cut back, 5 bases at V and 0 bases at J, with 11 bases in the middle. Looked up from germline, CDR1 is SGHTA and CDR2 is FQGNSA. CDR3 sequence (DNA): TGTGCCAGCAGCCCAGACAGTACCTCCTACGAGCAGTACTTC. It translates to CASSPDSTSYEQYF.

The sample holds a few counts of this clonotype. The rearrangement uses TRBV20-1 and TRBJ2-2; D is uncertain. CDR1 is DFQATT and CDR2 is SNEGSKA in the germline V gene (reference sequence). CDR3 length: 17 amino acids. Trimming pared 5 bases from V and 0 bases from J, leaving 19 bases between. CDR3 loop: CSAPGSANRPNTGELFF. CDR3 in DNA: TGCAGTGCTCCGGGCTCGGCAAACCGGCCGAACACCGGGGAGCTGTTTTTT.

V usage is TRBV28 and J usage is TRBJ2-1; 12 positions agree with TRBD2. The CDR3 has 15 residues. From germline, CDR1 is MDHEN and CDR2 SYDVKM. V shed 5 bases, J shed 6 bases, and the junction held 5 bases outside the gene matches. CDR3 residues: CASSASGRAFNEQFF. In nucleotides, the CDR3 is TGTGCCAGCAGTGCTAGCGGGAGGGCTTTCAATGAGCAGTTCTTC.

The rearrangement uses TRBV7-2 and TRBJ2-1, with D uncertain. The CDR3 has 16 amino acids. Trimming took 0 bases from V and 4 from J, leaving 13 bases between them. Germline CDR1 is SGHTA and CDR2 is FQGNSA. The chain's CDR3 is CASSLAAAATYNEQFF. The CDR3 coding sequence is TGTGCCAGCAGCTTAGCGGCGGCAGCAACGTACAATGAGCAGTTCTTC.

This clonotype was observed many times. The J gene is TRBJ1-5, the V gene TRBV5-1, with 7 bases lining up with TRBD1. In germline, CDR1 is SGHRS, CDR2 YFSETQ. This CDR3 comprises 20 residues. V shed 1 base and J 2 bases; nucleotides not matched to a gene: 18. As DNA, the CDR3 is TGCGCCAGCAGCTTGACCTGGGACAGATGCGACCGTTTGGGCAATCAGCCCCAGCATTTT. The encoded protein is CASSLTWDRCDRLGNQPQHF.

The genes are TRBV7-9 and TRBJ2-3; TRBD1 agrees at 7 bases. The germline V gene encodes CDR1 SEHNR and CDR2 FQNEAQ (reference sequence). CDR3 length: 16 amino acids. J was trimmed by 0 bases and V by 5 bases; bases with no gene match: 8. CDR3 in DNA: TGTGCCAGCAGCCAAGGGACAGCACCTAGCACAGATACGCAGTATTTT. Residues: CASSQGTAPSTDTQYF.